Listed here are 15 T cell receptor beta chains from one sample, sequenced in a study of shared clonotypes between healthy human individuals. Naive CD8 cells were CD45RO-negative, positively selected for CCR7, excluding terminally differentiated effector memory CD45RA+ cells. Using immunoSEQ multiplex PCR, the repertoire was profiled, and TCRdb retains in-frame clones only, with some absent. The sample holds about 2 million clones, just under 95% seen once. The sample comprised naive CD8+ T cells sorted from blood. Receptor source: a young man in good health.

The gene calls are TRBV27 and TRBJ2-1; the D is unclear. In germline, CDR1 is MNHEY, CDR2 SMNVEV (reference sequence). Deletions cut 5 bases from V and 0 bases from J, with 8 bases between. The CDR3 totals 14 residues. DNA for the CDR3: TGTGCCAGCAGTCCTAGGGCCTCCTACAATGAGCAGTTCTTC. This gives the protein CASSPRASYNEQFF.

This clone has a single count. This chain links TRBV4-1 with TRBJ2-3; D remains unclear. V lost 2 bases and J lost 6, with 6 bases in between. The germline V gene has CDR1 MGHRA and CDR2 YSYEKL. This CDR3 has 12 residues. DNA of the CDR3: TGCGCCAGCAGCCAATTGGGGGATACGCAGTATTTT. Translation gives CASSQLGDTQYF.

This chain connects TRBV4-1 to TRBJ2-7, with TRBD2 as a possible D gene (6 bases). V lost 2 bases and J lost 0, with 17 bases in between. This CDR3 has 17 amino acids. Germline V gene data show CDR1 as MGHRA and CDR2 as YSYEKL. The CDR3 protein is CASSQQLASERSYEQYF. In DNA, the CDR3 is TGCGCCAGCAGCCAACAATTGGCTAGCGAGCGCTCCTACGAGCAGTACTTC.

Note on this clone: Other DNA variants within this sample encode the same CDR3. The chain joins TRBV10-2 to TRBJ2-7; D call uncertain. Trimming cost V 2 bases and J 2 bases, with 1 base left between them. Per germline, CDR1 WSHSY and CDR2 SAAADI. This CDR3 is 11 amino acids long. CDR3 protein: CASSETYEQYF. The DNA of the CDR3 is TGCGCCAGCAGTGAGACCTACGAGCAGTACTTC.

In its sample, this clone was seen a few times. As DNA, the CDR3 is TGTGCCAGCAGTGTTCTAGACAGTTATGGCTACACCTTC. Translating gives CASSVLDSYGYTF. The V gene is TRBV25-1, the J gene TRBJ1-2; possible D gene TRBD1, 5 bases. The CDR3 length is 13 residues. Germline loops: CDR1 MGHDK, CDR2 SYGVNS. V was trimmed by 4 bases and J by 5 bases, leaving 11 bases between them.

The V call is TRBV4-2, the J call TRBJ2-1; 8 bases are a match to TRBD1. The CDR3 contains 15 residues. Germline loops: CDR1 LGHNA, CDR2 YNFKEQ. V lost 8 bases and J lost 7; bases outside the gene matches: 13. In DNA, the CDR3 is TGTGCCAGCGCGTTAGCAGGGGGCGTGGGAAATGAGCAGTTCTTC. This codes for CASALAGGVGNEQFF.

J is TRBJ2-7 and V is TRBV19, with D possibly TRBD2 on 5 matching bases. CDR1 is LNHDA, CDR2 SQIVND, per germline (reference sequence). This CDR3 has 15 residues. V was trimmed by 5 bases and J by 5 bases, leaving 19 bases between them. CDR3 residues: CASSVTIGVMDEQYF. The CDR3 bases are TGTGCCAGTAGTGTCACAATCGGGGTAATGGACGAGCAGTACTTC.

The CDR3 nucleotides read TGTGCCAGCAGCTTCGGCACCTACAATGAGCAGTTCTTC. Translated: CASSFGTYNEQFF. This chain connects TRBV11-3 to TRBJ2-1; D remains ambiguous. V was trimmed by 3 bases and J by 2 bases, leaving 5 bases between them. CDR1 and CDR2 from the germline V gene are SGHNT and YENEEA. The CDR3 spans 13 residues.

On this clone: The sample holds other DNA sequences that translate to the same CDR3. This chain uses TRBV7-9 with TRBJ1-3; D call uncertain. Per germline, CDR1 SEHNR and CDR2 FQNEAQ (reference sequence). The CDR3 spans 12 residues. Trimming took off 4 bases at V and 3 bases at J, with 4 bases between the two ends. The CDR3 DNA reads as TGTGCCAGCAGCTACGGTGGAAACACCATATATTTT. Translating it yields CASSYGGNTIYF.

The CDR3 reads CASSLAAEETQYF. CDR3 nucleotide sequence: TGCGCCAGCAGCTTGGCCGCGGAAGAGACCCAGTACTTC. The rearrangement links TRBV5-1 to TRBJ2-5; D gene ambiguous. CDR3 size: 13 residues. The germline V and J ends were trimmed by 0 bases and 3 bases, with 6 bases remaining between them. Germline assignment: CDR1 SGHRS and CDR2 YFSETQ.

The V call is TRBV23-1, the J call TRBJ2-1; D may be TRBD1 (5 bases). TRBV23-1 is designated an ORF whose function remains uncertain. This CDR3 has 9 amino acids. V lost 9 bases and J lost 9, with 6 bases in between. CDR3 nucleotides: TGCGCCAGTCAGGGTGAGCAGTTCTTC. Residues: CASQGEQFF.

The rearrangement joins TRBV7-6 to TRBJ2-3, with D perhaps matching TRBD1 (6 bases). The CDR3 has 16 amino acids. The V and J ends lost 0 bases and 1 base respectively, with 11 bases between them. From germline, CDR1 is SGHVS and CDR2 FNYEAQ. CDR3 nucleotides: TGTGCCAGCAGCTTAGCTCCGGCAGGGGGCACAGATACGCAGTATTTT. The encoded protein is CASSLAPAGGTDTQYF.

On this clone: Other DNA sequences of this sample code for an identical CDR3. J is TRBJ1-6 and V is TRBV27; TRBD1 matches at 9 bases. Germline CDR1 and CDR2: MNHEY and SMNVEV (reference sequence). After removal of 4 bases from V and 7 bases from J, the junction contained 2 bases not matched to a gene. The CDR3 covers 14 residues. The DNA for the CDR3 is TGTGCCAGCAGTTCGACAGGGGGGAATTCACCCCTCCACTTT. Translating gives CASSSTGGNSPLHF.

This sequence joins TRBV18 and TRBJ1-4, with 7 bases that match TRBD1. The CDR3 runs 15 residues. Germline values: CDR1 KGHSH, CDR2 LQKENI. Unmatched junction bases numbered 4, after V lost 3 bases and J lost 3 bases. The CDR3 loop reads CASSPWDSPNEKLFF. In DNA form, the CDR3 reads TGTGCCAGCTCACCTTGGGACAGTCCTAATGAAAAACTGTTTTTT.

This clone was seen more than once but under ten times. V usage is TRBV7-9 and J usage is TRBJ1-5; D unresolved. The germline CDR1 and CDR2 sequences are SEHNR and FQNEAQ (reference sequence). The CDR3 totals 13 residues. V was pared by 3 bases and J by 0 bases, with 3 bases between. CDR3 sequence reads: CASSFGSNQPQHF. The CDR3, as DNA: TGTGCCAGCAGCTTTGGTAGCAATCAGCCCCAGCATTTT.